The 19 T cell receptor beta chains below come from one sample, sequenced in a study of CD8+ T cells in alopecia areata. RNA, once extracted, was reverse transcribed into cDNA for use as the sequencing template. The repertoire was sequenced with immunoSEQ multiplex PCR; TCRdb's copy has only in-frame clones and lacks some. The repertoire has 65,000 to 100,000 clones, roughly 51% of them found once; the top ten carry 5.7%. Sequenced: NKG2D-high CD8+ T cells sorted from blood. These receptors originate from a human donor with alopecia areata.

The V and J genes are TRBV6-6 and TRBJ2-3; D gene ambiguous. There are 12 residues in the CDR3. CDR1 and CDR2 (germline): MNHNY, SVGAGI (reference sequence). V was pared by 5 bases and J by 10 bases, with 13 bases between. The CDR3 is CASSTSFAPQYF. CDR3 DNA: TGTGCCAGCAGTACCTCATTCGCCCCGCAGTATTTT.

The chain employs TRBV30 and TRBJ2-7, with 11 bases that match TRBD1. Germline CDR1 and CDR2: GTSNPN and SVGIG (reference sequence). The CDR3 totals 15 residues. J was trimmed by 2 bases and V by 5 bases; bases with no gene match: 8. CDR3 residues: CAWEPGQGVTYEQYF. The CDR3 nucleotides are TGTGCCTGGGAGCCGGGACAGGGGGTCACCTACGAGCAGTACTTC.

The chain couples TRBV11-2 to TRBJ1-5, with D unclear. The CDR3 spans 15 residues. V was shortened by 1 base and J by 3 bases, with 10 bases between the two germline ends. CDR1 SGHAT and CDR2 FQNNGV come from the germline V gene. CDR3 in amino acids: CASSLGIGSNQPQHF. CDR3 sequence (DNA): TGTGCCAGCAGCTTAGGTATAGGTTCCAATCAGCCCCAGCATTTT. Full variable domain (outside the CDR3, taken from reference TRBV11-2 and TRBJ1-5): EAGVAQSPRYKIIEKRQSVAFWCNPISGHATLYWYQQILGQGPKLLIQFQNNGVVDDSQLPKDRFSAERLKGVDSTLKIQPAKLEDSAVYLCASSLGIGSNQPQHFGDGTRLSIL.

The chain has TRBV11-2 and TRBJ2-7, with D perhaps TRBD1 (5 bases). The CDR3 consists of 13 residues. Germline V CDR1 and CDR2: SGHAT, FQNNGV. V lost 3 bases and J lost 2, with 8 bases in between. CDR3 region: CASSFGQTYEQYF. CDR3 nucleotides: TGTGCCAGCAGCTTCGGACAAACCTACGAGCAGTACTTC.

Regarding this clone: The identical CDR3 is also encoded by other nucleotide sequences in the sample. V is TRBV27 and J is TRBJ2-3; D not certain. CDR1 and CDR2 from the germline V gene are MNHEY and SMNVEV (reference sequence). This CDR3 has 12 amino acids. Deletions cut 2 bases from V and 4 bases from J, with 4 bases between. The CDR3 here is CASSLRADTQYF. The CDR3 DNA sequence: TGTGCCAGCAGTTTACGCGCAGATACGCAGTATTTT.

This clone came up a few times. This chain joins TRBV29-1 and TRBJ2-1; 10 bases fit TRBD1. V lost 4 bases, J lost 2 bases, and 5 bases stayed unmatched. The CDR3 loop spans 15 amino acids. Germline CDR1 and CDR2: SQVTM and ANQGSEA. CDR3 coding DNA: TGCAGCGTTGCCTCCGGGACAGGGGCCTACAATGAGCAGTTCTTC. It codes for CSVASGTGAYNEQFF.

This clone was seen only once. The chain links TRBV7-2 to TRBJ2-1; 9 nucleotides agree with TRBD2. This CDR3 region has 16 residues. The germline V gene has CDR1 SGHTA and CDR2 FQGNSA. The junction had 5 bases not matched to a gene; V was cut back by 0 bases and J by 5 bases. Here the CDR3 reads CASSLALAGGDNEQFF. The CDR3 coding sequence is TGTGCCAGCAGCTTAGCGCTGGCGGGAGGGGACAATGAGCAGTTCTTC.

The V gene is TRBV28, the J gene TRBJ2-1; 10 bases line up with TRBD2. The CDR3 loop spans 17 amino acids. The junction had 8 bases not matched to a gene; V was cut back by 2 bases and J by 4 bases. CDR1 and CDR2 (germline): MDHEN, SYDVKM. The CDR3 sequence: CASSLPPLAGGYNEQFF. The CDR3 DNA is TGTGCCAGCAGTTTACCCCCGTTAGCGGGGGGTTACAATGAGCAGTTCTTC.

Written as DNA, the CDR3 is TGTGCCAGCAGCCCTCTACAGGGGTCCGAGCAGTACTTC. Translating gives CASSPLQGSEQYF. This sequence joins TRBV27 and TRBJ2-7; 7 bases agree with TRBD1. Germline V gene sequence: CDR1 MNHEY, CDR2 SMNVEV (reference sequence). The length of the CDR3 is 13 residues. J was trimmed by 6 bases and V by 6 bases; bases with no gene match: 8.

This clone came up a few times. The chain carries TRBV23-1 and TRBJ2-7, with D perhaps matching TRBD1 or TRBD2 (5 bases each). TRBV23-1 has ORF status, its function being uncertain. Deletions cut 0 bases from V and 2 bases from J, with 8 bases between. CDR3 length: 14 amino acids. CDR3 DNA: TGCGCCAGCAGTCAATCTTTGGGGGCCTACGAGCAGTACTTC. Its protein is CASSQSLGAYEQYF.

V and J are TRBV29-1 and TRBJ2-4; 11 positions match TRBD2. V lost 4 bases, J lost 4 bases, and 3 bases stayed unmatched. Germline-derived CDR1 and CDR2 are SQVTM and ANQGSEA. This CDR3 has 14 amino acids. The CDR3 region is CSVASGGMKNIQYF. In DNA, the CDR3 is TGCAGCGTTGCTAGCGGGGGGATGAAAAACATTCAGTACTTC.

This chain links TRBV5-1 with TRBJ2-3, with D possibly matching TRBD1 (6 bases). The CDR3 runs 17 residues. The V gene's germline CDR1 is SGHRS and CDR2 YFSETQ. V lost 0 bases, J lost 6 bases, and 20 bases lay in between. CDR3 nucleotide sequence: TGCGCCAGCAGCTTGGAAGGGTCAGAAGGGGGTCAGGATACGCAGTATTTT. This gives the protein CASSLEGSEGGQDTQYF.

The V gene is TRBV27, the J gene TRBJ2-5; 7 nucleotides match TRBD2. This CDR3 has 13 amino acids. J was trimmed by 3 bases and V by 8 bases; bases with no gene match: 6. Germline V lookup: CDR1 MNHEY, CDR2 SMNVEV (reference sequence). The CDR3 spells CASAWGGKETQYF. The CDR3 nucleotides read TGTGCCAGCGCCTGGGGGGGGAAAGAGACCCAGTACTTC.

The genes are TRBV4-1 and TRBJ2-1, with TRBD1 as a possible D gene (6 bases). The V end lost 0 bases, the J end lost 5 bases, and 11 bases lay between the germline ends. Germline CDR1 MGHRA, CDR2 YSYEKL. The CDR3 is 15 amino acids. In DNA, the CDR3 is TGCGCCAGCAGCCAAGAGGGCAGGGGCCACAATGAGCAGTTCTTC. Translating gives CASSQEGRGHNEQFF.

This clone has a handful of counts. The CDR3 nucleotides are TGTGCCAGCAGTTTGACTAGCGGGGGGTACAATGAGCAGTTCTTC. This codes for CASSLTSGGYNEQFF. V and J are TRBV6-5 and TRBJ2-1, with 13 bases identical to TRBD2. CDR3 size: 15 residues. The V gene's germline CDR1 is MNHEY and CDR2 SVGAGI. The ends lost 4 bases at V and 4 bases at J; junction bases unmatched: 1.

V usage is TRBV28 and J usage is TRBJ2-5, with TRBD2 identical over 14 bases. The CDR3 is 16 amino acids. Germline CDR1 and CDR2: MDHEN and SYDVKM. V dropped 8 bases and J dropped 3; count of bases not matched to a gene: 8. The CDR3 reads CASFPPGLAGEETQYF. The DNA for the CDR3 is TGTGCCAGCTTTCCTCCGGGACTAGCGGGGGAAGAGACCCAGTACTTC.

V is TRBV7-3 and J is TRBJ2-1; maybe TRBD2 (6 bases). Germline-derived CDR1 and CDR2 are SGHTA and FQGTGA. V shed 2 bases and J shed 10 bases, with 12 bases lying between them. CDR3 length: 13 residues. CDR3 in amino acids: CASSLLGGGEQFF. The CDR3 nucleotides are TGTGCCAGCAGCTTACTGGGAGGCGGGGAGCAGTTCTTC.

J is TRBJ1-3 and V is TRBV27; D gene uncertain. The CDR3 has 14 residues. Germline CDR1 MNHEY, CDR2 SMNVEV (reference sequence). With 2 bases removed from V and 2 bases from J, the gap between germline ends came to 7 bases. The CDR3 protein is CASSLGGAGNTIYF. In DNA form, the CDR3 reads TGTGCCAGCAGTTTAGGCGGAGCTGGAAACACCATATATTTT.

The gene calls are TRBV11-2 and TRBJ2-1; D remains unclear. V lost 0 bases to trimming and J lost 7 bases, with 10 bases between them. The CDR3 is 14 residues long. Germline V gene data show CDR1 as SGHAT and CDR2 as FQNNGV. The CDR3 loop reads CASSLDGVANEQFF. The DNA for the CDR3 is TGTGCCAGCAGCTTAGATGGGGTTGCGAATGAGCAGTTCTTC.